The 28 T cell receptor beta chains given below trace back to one sample, sequenced in a study of patients and donors after allogeneic stem cell transplantation. TCRdb used MiXCR to reprocess the RT-PCR reads, holding one entry per CDR3 protein. The data hold tens of thousands of distinct CDR3 sequences, with about 44% observed a single time. Sample: blood, either unsorted or a sorted T cell fraction (not recorded which). These receptors came from a human donor who was either an allogeneic HSCT recipient or a stem cell or donor lymphocyte infusion donor (not recorded which). It is not recorded whose cells these are; they may come from a transplant donor.

The table lists this clonotype with a count of one. The rearrangement uses TRBV21-1 and TRBJ1-1. TRBV21-1 is given as a pseudogene. This CDR3 spans 8 amino acids. CDR3 nucleotides: TGTGCCAGCTATGAAGCTTTCTTT. This gives the protein CASYEAFF.

The V call is TRBV5-1, the J call TRBJ2-7, with TRBD1 as a possible D gene (5 bases). The V and J ends lost 4 bases and 2 bases respectively, with 13 bases between them. This CDR3 spans 14 amino acids. The germline V gene has CDR1 SGHRS and CDR2 YFSETQ. The CDR3 sequence: CASSPQTATYEQYF. CDR3 coding DNA: TGCGCCAGCAGCCCGCAGACAGCCACCTACGAGCAGTACTTC.

This clonotype showed up just a few times. The gene calls are TRBV5-1 and TRBJ1-1; perhaps TRBD1 as D (6 bases). This CDR3 region has 14 residues. Between the trimmed V and J ends, which lost 2 bases and 7 bases, there was a span of 15 bases. Germline V lookup: CDR1 SGHRS, CDR2 YFSETQ. In nucleotides, the CDR3 is TGCGCCAGCAGCTTACCCACAGGGAAAGATGAAGCTTTCTTT. Translation gives CASSLPTGKDEAFF.

The V gene is TRBV7-2, the J gene TRBJ1-1; D is unresolved. Germline V gene sequence: CDR1 SGHTA, CDR2 FQGNSA. CDR3 length equals 16 residues. V shed 2 bases and J shed 5 bases, with 18 bases lying between them. CDR3 coding DNA: TGTGCCAGCAGCTTATATCTGGCAGGCGTTACTACTGAAGCTTTCTTT. Translated: CASSLYLAGVTTEAFF.

The genes are TRBV12-3 or TRBV12-4 and TRBJ1-1, with D unclear. CDR3 length: 17 residues. V was clipped by 2 bases and J by 0 bases, with 16 bases between them. CDR3 in amino acids: CASSLIPQSLMNTEAFF. CDR3 DNA sequence: TGTGCCAGCAGTTTAATCCCCCAAAGCCTGATGAACACTGAAGCTTTCTTT.

The rearrangement links TRBV20-1 to TRBJ2-2; 14 bases match TRBD2. CDR1 and CDR2 (germline): DFQATT, SNEGSKA (reference sequence). The CDR3 runs 18 residues. V shed 1 base, J shed 4 bases, and the junction held 8 bases outside the gene matches. The CDR3 bases are TGCAGTGCTAGAGTCCAGACTAGCGGGAGGGCAAGCACCGGGGAGCTGTTTTTT. Encoded protein: CSARVQTSGRASTGELFF.

The CDR3 is CASMGGTAFF. CDR3 nucleotides: TGTGCCAGCATGGGCGGAACGGCTTTCTTT. The V gene is TRBV28, the J gene TRBJ1-1; D is ambiguous. The CDR3 extends over 10 amino acids. Trimming removed 7 bases at V and 11 bases at J, with 11 bases between. Germline V gives CDR1 MDHEN, CDR2 SYDVKM.

The chain carries TRBV2 and TRBJ2-5; no clear D gene. The CDR3 is 12 amino acids. Germline lookup yields CDR1 SNHLY and CDR2 FYNNEI. The V gene lost 7 bases and the J gene lost 2 bases, with 8 bases spanning the gap. CDR3 region: CASIELQETQYF. The CDR3 region has the DNA TGTGCCAGCATCGAGCTGCAAGAGACCCAGTACTTC.

This clonotype appeared a few times. The V gene is TRBV7-2, the J gene TRBJ1-2; D call uncertain. Germline CDR1 reads SGHTA; CDR2 reads FQGNSA. With 2 bases removed from V and 2 bases from J, the gap between germline ends came to 9 bases. This CDR3 comprises 14 residues. DNA of the CDR3: TGTGCCAGCAGCTTATACGTGGAGAACTATGGCTACACCTTC. The encoded protein is CASSLYVENYGYTF.

The V call is TRBV27, the J call TRBJ1-1; tentatively, D is TRBD1 (6 bases). Trimming stripped 8 bases from V and 10 bases from J, with 17 bases between. The CDR3 loop spans 12 amino acids. Germline CDR1 is MNHEY and CDR2 is SMNVEV (reference sequence). The CDR3 region is CASVGGYRVAFF. The CDR3 DNA reads as TGTGCCAGCGTCGGGGGCTACAGGGTAGCTTTCTTT.

The chain couples TRBV7-2 to TRBJ1-5; 8 bases are shared with TRBD1. The germline V gene has CDR1 SGHTA and CDR2 FQGNSA. The CDR3 is made up of 15 amino acids. J gave up 5 bases and V 4 bases, and 7 bases lay outside the gene matches. CDR3: CASSSGGRVDQPQHF. CDR3 in DNA: TGTGCCAGCAGCTCAGGGGGCAGGGTTGATCAGCCCCAGCATTTT. The variable domain in full, with the rest retrieved from reference TRBV7-2 and TRBJ1-5, is GAGVSQSPSNKVTEKGKDVELRCDPISGHTALYWYRQSLGQGLEFLIYFQGNSAPDKSGLPSDRFSAERTGGSVSTLTIQRTQQEDSAVYLCASSSGGRVDQPQHFGDGTRLSIL.

The V gene is TRBV6-1, the J gene TRBJ1-1, with TRBD1 identical over 7 bases. The trim removed 4 bases at V and 0 bases at J, leaving 8 bases unmatched. CDR3 length: 16 residues. Per germline, CDR1 MNHNS and CDR2 SASEGT. The CDR3 here is CASSGGTDFMNTEAFF. The CDR3 DNA sequence: TGTGCCAGCAGTGGAGGGACAGACTTTATGAACACTGAAGCTTTCTTT.

This clonotype turned up a few times. The V gene is TRBV10-3, the J gene TRBJ1-5; D is unresolved. Germline V gene sequence: CDR1 ENHRY, CDR2 SYGVKD. The ends were cut back, 0 bases at V and 0 bases at J, with 9 bases in the middle. The CDR3 length is 16 residues. The CDR3 region has the DNA TGTGCCATCAGTGAGTCGTCACCCTATAGCAATCAGCCCCAGCATTTT. Protein product: CAISESSPYSNQPQHF.

This clonotype was recorded a few times. This chain joins TRBV4-1 and TRBJ1-1, with a possible D match to TRBD1 (6 bases). This CDR3 contains 17 residues. The germline CDR1 and CDR2 sequences are MGHRA and YSYEKL. V dropped 4 bases and J dropped 4 bases, with 22 bases sitting between them. This CDR3 is CASSPSRGNSVGTEAFF. CDR3 nucleotides: TGCGCCAGCAGCCCCTCGAGGGGGAATTCGGTGGGCACTGAAGCTTTCTTT.

As DNA, the CDR3 is TGTGCCACCAGCAGAGGAGCGATGAACACTGAAGCTTTCTTT. Its protein is CATSRGAMNTEAFF. The chain combines TRBV15 with TRBJ1-1, with D uncertain. This CDR3 has 14 amino acids. Germline V gene data show CDR1 as LNHNV and CDR2 as YYDKDF (reference sequence). V was trimmed by 1 base and J by 0 bases, leaving 6 bases between them.

CDR3 nucleotide sequence: TGCAGCGCCCCGACGGGACCCTTCAGCACTGAAGCTTTCTTT. This sequence encodes CSAPTGPFSTEAFF. This chain joins TRBV29-1 and TRBJ1-1; maybe TRBD1 (5 bases). The germline gives CDR1 SQVTM, CDR2 ANQGSEA. Trimming removed 7 bases at V and 4 bases at J, with 19 bases between. CDR3 size: 14 residues.

The chain employs TRBV20-1 and TRBJ1-2; D call uncertain. Germline V lookup: CDR1 DFQATT, CDR2 SNEGSKA (reference sequence). CDR3 length: 11 amino acids. The V end was cut by 3 bases, the J end by 4 bases, with 6 bases between. In nucleotides, the CDR3 is TGCAGTGCTAGGCATCCCTATGGCTACACCTTC. Its protein is CSARHPYGYTF.

The rearrangement uses TRBV4-1 and TRBJ1-4, with D possibly being TRBD1 (5 bases). Germline CDR1 is MGHRA and CDR2 is YSYEKL. This CDR3 has 18 residues. V was pared by 2 bases and J by 9 bases, with 25 bases between. CDR3 region: CASSQPGASSTVGKKLFF. The CDR3 DNA is TGCGCCAGCAGCCAACCTGGGGCCAGCTCAACAGTTGGGAAAAAACTGTTTTTT.

The chain has TRBV20-1 and TRBJ1-5; D gene unclear. Trimming left V 0 bases short and J 6 bases short, with 12 bases between. This CDR3 has 14 amino acids. In germline, CDR1 is DFQATT, CDR2 SNEGSKA (reference sequence). The CDR3 DNA is TGCAGTGCTAGAGATCGCATGGGAAGTCAGCCCCAGCATTTT. It specifies CSARDRMGSQPQHF.

The chain joins TRBV7-9 to TRBJ1-6; D is unclear. The CDR3 extends over 14 amino acids. CDR1 and CDR2 (germline): SEHNR, FQNEAQ (reference sequence). Trimming left V 3 bases short and J 10 bases short, with 13 bases between. CDR3 coding DNA: TGTGCCAGCAGCTTCGGGGAAAGAGGATCACCCCTCCACTTT. It yields the protein CASSFGERGSPLHF.

This chain links TRBV7-8 with TRBJ1-1, with D perhaps TRBD1 (5 bases). This CDR3 comprises 15 residues. From germline, CDR1 is SGHVS and CDR2 FQNEAQ. Trimming shortened V by 5 bases and J by 5 bases, and 18 bases separated the two germline ends. CDR3 coding DNA: TGTGCCAGCAGCCCCTTCTCGGGGGGAAAGACTGAAGCTTTCTTT. Protein product: CASSPFSGGKTEAFF.

This rearrangement joins TRBV4-1 to TRBJ1-2; maybe TRBD1 (6 bases). CDR3 length: 16 residues. Germline loops: CDR1 MGHRA, CDR2 YSYEKL. The ends were cut back, 4 bases at V and 1 base at J, with 16 bases in the middle. CDR3 bases: TGCGCCAGCAGCCCCGGAGAGGGGGGAGATAACTATGGCTACACCTTC. Encoded protein: CASSPGEGGDNYGYTF.

The chain is built from TRBV20-1 and TRBJ1-6; D may be TRBD1 (6 bases). The CDR3 is 16 residues long. Trimming stripped 1 base from V and 7 bases from J, with 17 bases between. Germline V CDR1 and CDR2: DFQATT, SNEGSKA (reference sequence). CDR3 loop: CSARGLPLDRNSPLHF. The CDR3 region has the DNA TGCAGTGCTAGAGGTCTCCCTTTGGACAGAAATTCACCCCTCCACTTT.

This clonotype was counted a few times. The chain uses TRBV5-1 and TRBJ1-1; D is ambiguous. Trimming cost V 5 bases and J 3 bases, with 11 bases left between them. The CDR3 has 13 residues. Per germline, CDR1 SGHRS and CDR2 YFSETQ. The CDR3 DNA is TGCGCCAGCAGGGCAGGCTTAGACACTGAAGCTTTCTTT. Its translation: CASRAGLDTEAFF.

This rearrangement joins TRBV5-6 to TRBJ1-5; no clear D. Germline CDR1 reads SGHDT; CDR2 reads YYEEEE. The CDR3 length is 15 residues. The V end lost 2 bases, the J end lost 3 bases, and 12 bases lay between the germline ends. CDR3 DNA: TGTGCCAGCAGCTTAGGGTTCCAGACCAATCAGCCCCAGCATTTT. Encoded protein: CASSLGFQTNQPQHF. Filled out from reference TRBV5-6 and TRBJ1-5, the complete variable domain reads DAGVTQSPTHLIKTRGQQVTLRCSPKSGHDTVSWYQQALGQGPQFIFQYYEEEERQRGNFPDRFSGHQFPNYSSELNVNALLLGDSALYLCASSLGFQTNQPQHFGDGTRLSIL.

This clonotype has only a few counts. The J gene is TRBJ1-5, the V gene TRBV6-2 or TRBV6-3; D is uncertain. Germline assignment: CDR1 MNHEY and CDR2 SVGEGT. Trimming pared 8 bases from V and 3 bases from J, leaving 11 bases between. This CDR3 has 13 amino acids. CDR3 bases: TGTGCCAGCGGGTTTGCAGTCAATCAGCCCCAGCATTTT. This gives the protein CASGFAVNQPQHF.

There are a few counts of this clonotype. The chain combines TRBV20-1 with TRBJ2-3; D is undetermined. Germline V gene sequence: CDR1 DFQATT, CDR2 SNEGSKA (reference sequence). CDR3 length: 14 amino acids. The V and J ends lost 0 bases and 5 bases respectively, with 12 bases between them. CDR3 bases: TGCAGTGCTAGAGATCGAGGCGTAGGAGATACGCAGTATTTT. This translates into CSARDRGVGDTQYF.

The chain uses TRBV12-3 or TRBV12-4 and TRBJ2-4, with D possibly TRBD2 on 6 matching bases. The V and J ends lost 6 bases and 0 bases respectively, with 9 bases between them. The CDR3 runs 14 residues. The CDR3 coding sequence is TGTGCCAGCAGAATGCGGGGAGCCAAAAACATTCAGTACTTC. Translating it yields CASRMRGAKNIQYF.